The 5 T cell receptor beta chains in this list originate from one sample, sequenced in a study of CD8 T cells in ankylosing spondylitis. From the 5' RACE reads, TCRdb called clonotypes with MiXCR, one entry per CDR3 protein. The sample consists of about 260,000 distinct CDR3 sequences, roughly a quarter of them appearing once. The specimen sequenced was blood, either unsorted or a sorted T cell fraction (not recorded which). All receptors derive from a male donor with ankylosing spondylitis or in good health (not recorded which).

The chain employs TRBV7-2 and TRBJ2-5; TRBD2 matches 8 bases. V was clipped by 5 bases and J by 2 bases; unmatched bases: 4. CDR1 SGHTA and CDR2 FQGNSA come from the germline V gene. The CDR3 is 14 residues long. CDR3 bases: TGTGCCAGCAGCCCCGGGACTAGGCAAGAGACCCAGTACTTC. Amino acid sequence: CASSPGTRQETQYF. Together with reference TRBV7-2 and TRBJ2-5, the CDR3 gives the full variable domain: GAGVSQSPSNKVTEKGKDVELRCDPISGHTALYWYRQSLGQGLEFLIYFQGNSAPDKSGLPSDRFSAERTGGSVSTLTIQRTQQEDSAVYLCASSPGTRQETQYFGPGTRLLVL.

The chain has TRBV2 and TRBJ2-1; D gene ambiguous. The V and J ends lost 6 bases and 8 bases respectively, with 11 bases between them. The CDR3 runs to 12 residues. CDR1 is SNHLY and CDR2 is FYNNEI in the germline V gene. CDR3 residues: CASSDPSDEQFF. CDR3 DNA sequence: TGTGCCAGCAGCGATCCCAGCGATGAGCAGTTCTTC.

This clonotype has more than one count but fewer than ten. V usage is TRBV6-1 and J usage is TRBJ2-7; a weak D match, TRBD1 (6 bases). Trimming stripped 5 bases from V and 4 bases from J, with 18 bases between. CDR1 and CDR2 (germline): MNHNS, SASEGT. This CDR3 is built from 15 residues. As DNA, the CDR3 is TGTGCCAGCAGTAGGACAGTACCCGGGATGTACGAGCAGTACTTC. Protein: CASSRTVPGMYEQYF.

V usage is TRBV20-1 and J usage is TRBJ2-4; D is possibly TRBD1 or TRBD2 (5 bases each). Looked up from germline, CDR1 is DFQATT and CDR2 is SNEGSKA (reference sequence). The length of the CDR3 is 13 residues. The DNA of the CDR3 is TGCAGCACGAATCTGGGGGTAGCTCACATTCAGTACTTC. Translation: CSTNLGVAHIQYF.

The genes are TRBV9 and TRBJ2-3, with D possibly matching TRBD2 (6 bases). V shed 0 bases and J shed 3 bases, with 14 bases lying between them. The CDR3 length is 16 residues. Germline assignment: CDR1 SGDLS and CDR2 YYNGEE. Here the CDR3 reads CASSVGRGAGTDTQYF. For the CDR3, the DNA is TGTGCCAGCAGCGTAGGGAGGGGCGCGGGGACAGATACGCAGTATTTT.